Sequencing of this TCR beta chain was carried out in a study of patients and donors after allogeneic stem cell transplantation. The CDR3 totals 13 residues. The germline V and J ends were trimmed by 0 bases and 2 bases, with 6 bases remaining between them. Germline V gene data show CDR1 as SGHRS and CDR2 as YFSETQ. TCRdb analysed the RT-PCR reads with MiXCR anew, one entry per CDR3 protein. The sample lists fewer than 200,000 distinct CDR3 sequences; 30% were seen once. This clonotype appeared a few times. The rearrangement uses TRBV5-1 and TRBJ2-7, with D perhaps given as TRBD1 or TRBD2 (5 bases each). The receptor was derived from a human donor who was either an allogeneic HSCT recipient or a stem cell or donor lymphocyte infusion donor (not recorded which). It is not recorded whose cells these are; they may come from a transplant donor. Source material: blood, either unsorted or a sorted T cell fraction (not recorded which). This CDR3 reads CASSLEGPYEQYF. The CDR3 DNA follows: TGCGCCAGCAGCTTGGAGGGACCCTACGAGCAGTACTTC. Combining the CDR3 with reference TRBV5-1 and TRBJ2-7 gives the whole variable domain KAGVTQTPRYLIKTRGQQVTLSCSPISGHRSVSWYQQTPGQGLQFLFEYFSETQRNKGNFPGRFSGRQFSNSRSEMNVSTLELGDSALYLCASSLEGPYEQYFGPGTRLTVT.